Detailed here is one TCR beta chain. Trimming took off 7 bases at V and 4 bases at J, with 15 bases between the two ends. CDR3 length equals 14 residues. CDR1 and CDR2 from the germline V gene are SGHRS and YFSETQ. The protocol was immunoSEQ multiplex PCR, while the TCRdb copy is restricted to in-frame clones and leaves out a portion. The table has 140,000 to 150,000 clones, 60% to 85% seen once. This record belongs to a study of blood T cell repertoires in COVID-19. The overall study: COVID-19 samples from acute and convalescent phases originated in the United States, Italy and Spain.

The genes are TRBV5-1 and TRBJ1-3; D is unresolved. Sequencing input: peripheral blood. This sequence was found in a woman aged 55-70 years with acute or convalescent COVID-19. CDR3 nucleotides: TGCGCCAGCGCCCTCGGTATCGGGGGAAACACCATATATTTT. This codes for CASALGIGGNTIYF. Full variable domain (rest looked up from reference TRBV5-1 and TRBJ1-3): KAGVTQTPRYLIKTRGQQVTLSCSPISGHRSVSWYQQTPGQGLQFLFEYFSETQRNKGNFPGRFSGRQFSNSRSEMNVSTLELGDSALYLCASALGIGGNTIYFGEGSWLTVV.